This TCR beta chain was captured in a study of regulatory T cells in long-lasting Graves disease. Germline V gene data show CDR1 as MNHEY and CDR2 as SVGEGT. This CDR3 comprises 15 residues. Time point indicated: newly diagnosed GD, antithyroid drugs for less than 3 months. Researchers made the TCR library from RNA that was extracted from PBMCs. With iRepertoire HTBI primers and Arm-PCR of CDR3 regions, TCR beta libraries were built. Each CDR3 protein gets one entry after TCRdb re-called the multiplex PCR reads with MiXCR. This table holds roughly 560,000 distinct CDR3 sequences, around 12% found once. To note about this clonotype: This sequence may be a read error, since a much larger clone differs from it by one base.

This same sample was also part of a study on T cells in Graves' hyperthyroidism and ophthalmopathy.

The source is a woman aged 25 to 45 with Graves disease. The sample consisted of peripheral blood mononuclear cells (PBMCs), taken at new diagnosis, from a patient treated with antithyroid drugs. The chain employs TRBV6-2 or TRBV6-3 and TRBJ2-1, with 7 positions matching TRBD1. CDR3 coding DNA: TGTGCCAGCAGTTACGACAGGGTACTTTACAATGAGCAGCTCTTC. This encodes CASSYDRVLYNEQLF.